The 29 T cell receptor beta chains below come from one sample, sequenced in a study of blood T cells in healthy people across ages. A second roughly 6 to 12 cycle PCR used barcoded and J-beta primers. TCRdb reanalysed the 5' RACE reads using MiXCR and keeps one entry per CDR3 protein. Of roughly 500,000 distinct CDR3 sequences in the sample, 27% were seen once. Input material: blood. The receptors were gathered from a woman in her sixties or seventies in good health.

V is TRBV5-4 and J is TRBJ1-4; TRBD1 might be the D (5 bases). Trimming stripped 4 bases from V and 8 bases from J, with 21 bases between. This CDR3 comprises 16 residues. The germline V gene has CDR1 SGHNT and CDR2 YYREEE (reference sequence). The CDR3 spells CASSPGGEPSGEKLFF. For the CDR3, the DNA is TGTGCCAGCAGCCCCGGGGGGGAACCTTCAGGAGAAAAACTGTTTTTT.

The chain carries TRBV12-3 or TRBV12-4 and TRBJ1-2; D is undetermined. The CDR3 sequence is 14 residues long. V was pared by 7 bases and J by 3 bases, with 15 bases between. The CDR3 spells CASTMGGFYYGYTF. The CDR3 nucleotides are TGTGCCAGCACCATGGGCGGGTTTTACTATGGCTACACCTTC.

This clonotype has a handful of counts. The V call is TRBV12-3 or TRBV12-4, the J call TRBJ2-5; a possible D gene is TRBD1 (8 bases). TRBJ2-7 matches the DNA end more closely, so the J call is doubtful. The CDR3 has 15 amino acids. CDR3 residues: CASSFTGGGSYEQYF. CDR3 DNA sequence: TGTGCCAGCAGTTTCACAGGGGGAGGGTCCTACGAGCAGTACTTC.

This rearrangement joins TRBV2 to TRBJ2-5, with D perhaps assigned TRBD1 or TRBD2 (5 bases each). TRBJ2-7 explains the end of the DNA better; the J call may be wrong. Germline V gene data show CDR1 as SNHLY and CDR2 as FYNNEI. CDR3 length equals 14 residues. The CDR3 region is CATNPTGPDYEQYF. The CDR3, as DNA: TGTGCCACCAACCCGACGGGGCCAGACTACGAGCAGTACTTC.

The chain carries TRBV6-6 and TRBJ1-3; D ambiguous. Germline V gene data show CDR1 as MNHNY and CDR2 as SVGAGI (reference sequence). The V gene lost 0 bases and the J gene lost 6 bases, with 6 bases spanning the gap. The CDR3 is 13 residues long. CDR3 amino acids: CASSYSKQNTIYF. The CDR3 DNA follows: TGTGCCAGCAGTTACTCGAAGCAAAACACCATATATTTT.

This clonotype was seen a handful of times. This chain uses TRBV6-1 with TRBJ2-5; maybe TRBD1 (5 bases). V lost 2 bases, J lost 4 bases, and 8 bases lay in between. The CDR3 is 13 amino acids. Per the germline V gene, CDR1 is MNHNS and CDR2 is SASEGT. Here the CDR3 DNA reads TGTGCCAGCAGTGAAAGTAGGGGAGAGACCCAGTACTTC. Protein sequence: CASSESRGETQYF.

This sequence joins TRBV25-1 and TRBJ2-3, with TRBD1 matching 11 bases. V was pared by 1 base and J by 4 bases, with 1 base of the junction left unmatched. The CDR3 is 15 residues long. The germline gives CDR1 MGHDK, CDR2 SYGVNS. The CDR3, as DNA: TGTGCCAGCAGTGAATGGGACAGGGGGGCAGATACGCAGTATTTT. It translates to CASSEWDRGADTQYF. The full variable domain, its missing parts supplied by reference TRBV25-1 and TRBJ2-3, is EADIYQTPRYLVIGTGKKITLECSQTMGHDKMYWYQQDPGMELHLIHYSYGVNSTEKGDLSSESTVSRIRTEHFPLTLESARPSHTSQYLCASSEWDRGADTQYFGPGTRLTVL.

This clonotype was seen more than once but under ten times. The J gene is TRBJ1-2, the V gene TRBV20-1, with D tentatively TRBD1 (6 bases). The CDR3 has 17 residues. Germline lookup yields CDR1 DFQATT and CDR2 SNEGSKA (reference sequence). V was cut by 2 bases and J by 0 bases, with 19 bases left in between. The CDR3 DNA is TGCAGTGCTAGAAGGGGGACCTTCGGATTTCCTAACTATGGCTACACCTTC. It yields the protein CSARRGTFGFPNYGYTF.

The chain recombines TRBV7-3 with TRBJ2-7, with 11 bases aligning to TRBD1. Germline V gives CDR1 SGHTA, CDR2 FQGTGA. This CDR3 is 17 amino acids long. V lost 4 bases, J lost 1 base, and 9 bases stayed unmatched. The DNA of the CDR3 is TGTGCCAGCAGCTCGTCTCGGACAGGGGGCTATTCCTACGAGCAGTACTTC. Its translation: CASSSSRTGGYSYEQYF.

A word on this clonotype: No conserved phenylalanine or tryptophan ends this CDR3, so it is likely a read error. The chain couples TRBV6-2 or TRBV6-3 to TRBJ2-4, with TRBD1 as a possible D gene (6 bases). V lost 7 bases and J lost 8, with 15 bases in between. Germline CDR1 MNHEY, CDR2 SVGEGT. CDR3 size: 13 residues. In nucleotides, the CDR3 is TGTGCCAGCACCCCCCAGGGGAAGGACATTCAGTACTCC. It codes for CASTPQGKDIQYS.

This clonotype was observed a few times. The chain has TRBV20-1 and TRBJ1-4; weak D call: TRBD1 (5 bases). V lost 3 bases, J lost 8 bases, and 13 bases lay in between. Germline V gene data show CDR1 as DFQATT and CDR2 as SNEGSKA (reference sequence). The CDR3 has 13 residues. The CDR3 DNA reads as TGCAGTGCTAGGCCCCTGCGGGGGGAAAAACTGTTTTTT. Translating gives CSARPLRGEKLFF.

The rearrangement joins TRBV29-1 to TRBJ2-5, with a possible D match to TRBD2 (5 bases). CDR3 size: 13 residues. Deletions cut 4 bases from V and 6 bases from J, with 15 bases between. CDR1 is SQVTM, CDR2 ANQGSEA, per germline. The CDR3 DNA reads as TGCAGCGTTGGGGCAGAGGGCTTAAAGACCCAGTACTTC. It encodes CSVGAEGLKTQYF.

Only a few counts were recorded for this clonotype. The chain has TRBV20-1 and TRBJ2-7; 8 bases match TRBD2. V trimming: 3 bases; J trimming: 3 bases; junction bases outside the gene matches: 7. The CDR3 loop spans 14 amino acids. Germline V lookup: CDR1 DFQATT, CDR2 SNEGSKA (reference sequence). CDR3 sequence reads: CSASRYSGDYEQYF. The CDR3 coding sequence is TGCAGTGCTAGCCGTTATAGCGGGGACTACGAGCAGTACTTC.

This clonotype was seen a few times. The chain couples TRBV12-3 or TRBV12-4 to TRBJ2-5; no clear D. The V end lost 6 bases, the J end lost 4 bases, and 9 bases lay between the germline ends. CDR3 length equals 12 residues. The DNA of the CDR3 is TGTGCCAGCAGCGGCGTTGGAGAGACCCAGTACTTC. Its translation is CASSGVGETQYF.

This clonotype was seen more than once but under ten times. CDR3 amino acids: CASSQDRGLQRTQYF. CDR3 coding DNA: TGCGCCAGCAGCCAAGATCGCGGACTCCAGCGGACCCAGTACTTC. The rearrangement uses TRBV4-1 and TRBJ2-5; D is possibly TRBD2 (5 bases). The V gene lost 0 bases and the J gene lost 7 bases, with 15 bases spanning the gap. The CDR3 consists of 15 residues. Germline CDR1 MGHRA, CDR2 YSYEKL.

J is TRBJ1-5 and V is TRBV5-8; 10 nucleotides match TRBD1. Germline lookup yields CDR1 SGHTS and CDR2 YDEGEE. The V segment lost 4 bases and the J segment 3 bases; nucleotides outside the gene matches: 10. This CDR3 is 17 amino acids long. The CDR3 reads CASSVHPGQGFNQPQHF. In DNA form, the CDR3 reads TGTGCCAGCAGCGTACATCCGGGACAGGGGTTCAATCAGCCCCAGCATTTT.

The rearrangement uses TRBV6-5 and TRBJ1-2; 7 bases line up with TRBD1. The CDR3 has 12 residues. J was trimmed by 8 bases and V by 10 bases; bases with no gene match: 10. Germline assignment: CDR1 MNHEY and CDR2 SVGAGI. CDR3 protein: CATGDRAKGYTF. In DNA form, the CDR3 reads TGTGCCACCGGAGACAGGGCGAAGGGCTACACCTTC.

This clonotype was recorded a few times. This chain connects TRBV20-1 to TRBJ2-5; D unresolved. The germline gives CDR1 DFQATT, CDR2 SNEGSKA (reference sequence). The length of the CDR3 is 13 residues. Trimming stripped 0 bases from V and 3 bases from J, with 8 bases between. CDR3 region: CSARENQKETQYF. Written as DNA, the CDR3 is TGCAGTGCTAGAGAAAACCAAAAAGAGACCCAGTACTTC.

The genes are TRBV5-1 and TRBJ2-1; D is unresolved. The V end lost 5 bases, the J end lost 7 bases, and 16 bases lay between the germline ends. The CDR3 extends over 14 amino acids. CDR1 is SGHRS and CDR2 is YFSETQ in the germline V gene. CDR3 coding DNA: TGCGCCAGCAGGATTGACTTGGGTTTTAATGAGCAGTTCTTC. As protein: CASRIDLGFNEQFF.

With regard to this clonotype: One junction end does not reproduce the germline sequence, and a read error may be involved. The chain links TRBV27 to TRBJ2-5, with 14 bases aligning to TRBD2. There are 16 residues in the CDR3. Germline V gene lookup returns CDR1 MNHEY and CDR2 SMNVEV (reference sequence). The CDR3 region is CASSYRLAGGQETRYF. The CDR3 bases are TGTGCCAGCAGTTACCGACTAGCGGGGGGGCAAGAGACCCGGTACTTC.

The V call is TRBV10-3, the J call TRBJ2-7; D is perhaps TRBD2 (6 bases). Trimming cost V 9 bases and J 9 bases, with 12 bases left between them. CDR3 length: 10 amino acids. Germline-derived CDR1 and CDR2 are ENHRY and SYGVKD. CDR3 nucleotides: TGTGCCATGGGTTTGGAGGGGCAGTACTTC. This translates into CAMGLEGQYF.

This clonotype occurred a few times. The CDR3 nucleotides are TGTGCCAGCAGCCAAGCTGGGGCTCCGCGGGGCCGCCAAGAGACCCAGTACTTC. Translation: CASSQAGAPRGRQETQYF. The chain is built from TRBV3-1 and TRBJ2-5; D is possibly TRBD2 (6 bases). Germline CDR1 reads LGHDT; CDR2 reads YNNKEL (reference sequence). The V end lost 1 base, the J end lost 1 base, and 19 bases lay between the germline ends. The CDR3 has 18 amino acids.

This clonotype was recorded a few times. The V gene is TRBV20-1, the J gene TRBJ1-4; 8 bases agree with TRBD1. Looked up from germline, CDR1 is DFQATT and CDR2 is SNEGSKA (reference sequence). The CDR3 consists of 14 residues. The ends lost 5 bases at V and 3 bases at J; junction bases unmatched: 5. The CDR3 sequence is CSASTGGSNEKLFF. The CDR3 DNA reads as TGCAGTGCTTCTACAGGGGGATCTAATGAAAAACTGTTTTTT.

This clonotype was counted between two and nine times. A junction boundary mismatches the germline segment, possibly from a read error. This chain links TRBV29-1 with TRBJ2-5, with D unresolved. Germline CDR1 reads SQVTM; CDR2 reads ANQGSEA. The CDR3 extends over 10 amino acids. The CDR3 DNA is TGCAGCGCCCTCGACTCGGGTCGGTTCTTC. Protein: CSALDSGRFF.

In nucleotides, the CDR3 is TGTGCCAGCAGCCCCCTGTCGGAGTTGAGCACAGATACGCAGTATTTT. It translates to CASSPLSELSTDTQYF. The chain uses TRBV3-1 and TRBJ2-3, with no clear D. The germline gives CDR1 LGHDT, CDR2 YNNKEL (reference sequence). There are 16 residues in the CDR3. V lost 4 bases and J lost 0, with 14 bases in between.

CDR3 nucleotide sequence: TGCAGTGCTAGACCCCCAGGGGGCGGGGAGCAGTTCTTC. Encoded protein: CSARPPGGGEQFF. This chain joins TRBV20-1 and TRBJ2-1, with 8 bases matching TRBD1. The V gene end was trimmed by 2 bases and the J gene end by 10 bases; junction bases not matched to a gene: 7. CDR1 is DFQATT and CDR2 is SNEGSKA in the germline V gene (reference sequence). The CDR3 length is 13 residues.

The J gene is TRBJ2-7, the V gene TRBV20-1, with TRBD2 matching over 13 bases. The CDR3 has 15 residues. Trimming cost V 6 bases and J 0 bases; bases outside gene matches: 5. Germline V gives CDR1 DFQATT, CDR2 SNEGSKA (reference sequence). The CDR3 DNA reads TGCAGTGCCCAGACTAGCGGGGGGAGCTCCTACGAGCAGTACTTC. Translated, it gives CSAQTSGGSSYEQYF.

This clonotype was counted between two and nine times. The chain combines TRBV12-3 or TRBV12-4 with TRBJ1-3; D remains unclear. V lost 6 bases to trimming and J lost 6 bases, with 9 bases between them. The CDR3 spans 12 residues. The DNA of the CDR3 is TGTGCCAGCAGGACCTGGATAAACACCATATATTTT. Protein: CASRTWINTIYF.

The chain has TRBV7-2 and TRBJ2-2, with 8 bases matching TRBD1. Trimming at V came to 2 bases and at J to 6 bases, leaving 11 bases not matched to a gene. The germline CDR1 and CDR2 sequences are SGHTA and FQGNSA. The CDR3 runs 17 residues. In nucleotides, the CDR3 is TGTGCCAGCAGCTTATTTCAGGGGGCGGGATCGGCCGGGGAGCTGTTTTTT. This codes for CASSLFQGAGSAGELFF. Together with reference TRBV7-2 and TRBJ2-2, the CDR3 gives the full variable domain: GAGVSQSPSNKVTEKGKDVELRCDPISGHTALYWYRQSLGQGLEFLIYFQGNSAPDKSGLPSDRFSAERTGGSVSTLTIQRTQQEDSAVYLCASSLFQGAGSAGELFFGEGSRLTVL.